This T cell receptor (beta chain) was captured by sequencing in a study of early T cells in non-severe SARS-CoV-2 infection. MiXCR, run by TCRdb on the 5' RACE reads, gives a single entry per CDR3 protein. This sample yields roughly 70,000 distinct CDR3 sequences, of which over 20% are seen a single time; 16% belongs to the top ten. This material consisted of whole blood, taken at baseline. This sequence was found in an adult who was a healthcare worker with PCR-confirmed SARS-CoV-2 infection or an uninfected control (not recorded which).

CDR3 DNA sequence: TGTGCCATCAGTGATAAGCTAGCGGACGACAATGAGCAGTTCTTC. This encodes CAISDKLADDNEQFF. The chain employs TRBV10-3 and TRBJ2-1; 7 nucleotides match TRBD2. CDR1 and CDR2 (germline): ENHRY, SYGVKD. The trim removed 3 bases at V and 5 bases at J, leaving 7 bases unmatched. The CDR3 consists of 15 residues.